This TCR beta chain was recovered during a study of T cell clones after liver transplantation (dated by TCRdb to the late 2010s). With respect to the entire study: The samples were obtained from ITN030ST, a randomized trial that attempted immunosuppression withdrawal within 2 years after liver transplantation. Blood samples were collected pre-transplant, pre-randomization before withdrawal, and post-randomization after either complete withdrawal or failed withdrawal. Tolerance was defined as complete immunosuppression withdrawal for at least one year with no rise in liver enzymes beyond twice the upper limit of normal. The studied cohort comprised 8 liver transplant recipients, 3 classified as tolerant and 5 as non-tolerant. Donor-reactive T cell clones were identified by TCRbeta sequencing following a pre-transplant mixed lymphocyte reaction and were subsequently tracked in post-transplant blood. Third party-reactive TCRbeta sequences from pre-transplant MLRs were also identified as an antigen-independent comparator for donor-reactive sequences. Three of the eight recipients were HCV-positive; the others were transplanted for non-autoimmune, non-viral indications. No induction therapy was given to the subjects, and standard immunosuppression was administered until randomization at 12-24 months post-transplant.

On this clone: Its antigen target is currently unknown. Base qualities were left out, and no much larger clone turns up one base away.

CDR1 and CDR2 are drawn from the germline V gene: MDHEN, SYDVKM. Counted from cysteine to phenylalanine, this CDR3 has 16 amino acids. The only DNA kept is the CDR3, 48 bases in frame from the first base. Relative to germline, V is 5 bases shorter and J is 0 bases shorter, with 14 bases between their ends. Thawed unstimulated PBMCs were stained for CD3, CD4 and CD8 and FACS-sorted into CD3+CD4+ and CD3+CD8+ populations. All 8 studied subjects were randomized to immunosuppression withdrawal. The Qiagen DNeasy Blood and Tissue Kit was used to isolate genomic DNA. Study-wide conclusions, independent of this receptor: Because no allograft tissue specimens were available, donor-reactive T cells may have migrated into the graft instead of being deleted. After accounting for repertoire turnover, donor-reactive detection was significantly reduced in 7 of 8 subjects for CD4 and 8 of 8 for CD8. Low numbers of available donor cells limited the measurable donor-reactive repertoire in a couple of subjects. Circulating donor-reactive CD4 TCRbeta sequences fell significantly post-transplant in most of the 8 subjects, irrespective of tolerance or HCV status. The conclusions were considered preliminary, being limited by small, heterogeneous patient numbers and non-standardized post-transplant time points. Donor-reactive sequences decreased more than third party-reactive sequences, which suggests partial antigen-specific deletion that was not related to withdrawal success.

Frozen genomic DNA underwent high-throughput TCRbeta CDR3 sequencing by immunoSEQ, including PCR amplification, mapping, bias correction and internal controls. The paper's data handling went like this. Only productive rearrangements were retained, and each unique TCRbeta sequence was defined by its CDR3 nucleotide sequence together with its V and J gene. For classification of a sequence as donor-reactive, at least 5-fold expansion in CFSE-low cells relative to unstimulated pre-transplant cells and a frequency of at least 0.01% were required. To ensure at least 90% detection power, minimum frequency thresholds were set for each subject based on that subject's lowest-template unstimulated sample. Jensen-Shannon divergence between the top 1000 TCRbeta sequences after and before transplant was used to measure repertoire turnover. Changes in detection of donor-reactive sequences were assessed with two-sided Fisher's exact tests. The immuneACCESS repertoire file appears here via TCRdb, limited to in-frame rearrangements. These files lack a portion of the clones; in checked studies, under half of the deficit traces to unresolved V genes, and the cause of the others is not known. V, J and clone size reflect that table, while D and trimming were determined from the DNA. The sample profile shows over 45,000 clones; approximately 71% of them were found once. The ten largest clones take up about a tenth of the sample.

This receptor was identified in a human patient who received a liver transplant. After a transplant, some T cells may have been passed on by the graft donor. Recombination joined TRBV28 with TRBJ1-5; matching of 5 bases hints at TRBD1 as the D gene. The sequencing used CD4+ T cells from blood, collected 52 to 60 months after liver transplant. The DNA reads TGTGCCAGCAGTCCCTCGGGCAGGGATAGCAATCAGCCCCAGCATTTT. This sequence encodes CASSPSGRDSNQPQHF.